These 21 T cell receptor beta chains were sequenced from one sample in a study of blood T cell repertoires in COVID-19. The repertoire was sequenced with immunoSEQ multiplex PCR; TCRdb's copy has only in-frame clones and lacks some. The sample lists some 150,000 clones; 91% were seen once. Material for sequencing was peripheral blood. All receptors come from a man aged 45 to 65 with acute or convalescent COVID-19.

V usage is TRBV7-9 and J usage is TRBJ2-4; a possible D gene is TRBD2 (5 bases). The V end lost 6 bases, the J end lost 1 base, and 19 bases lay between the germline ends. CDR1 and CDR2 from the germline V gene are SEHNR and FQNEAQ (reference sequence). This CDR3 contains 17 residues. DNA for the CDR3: TGTGCCAGCAGTGACCGGCCGGGGTTGTGGGCCAAAAACATTCAGTACTTC. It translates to CASSDRPGLWAKNIQYF.

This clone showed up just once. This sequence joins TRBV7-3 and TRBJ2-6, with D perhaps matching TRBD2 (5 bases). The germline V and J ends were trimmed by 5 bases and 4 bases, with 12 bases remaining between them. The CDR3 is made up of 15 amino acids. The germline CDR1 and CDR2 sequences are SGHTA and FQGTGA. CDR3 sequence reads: CASSEDLAGANVLTF. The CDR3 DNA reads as TGTGCCAGCAGCGAGGACTTAGCCGGGGCCAACGTCCTGACTTTC.

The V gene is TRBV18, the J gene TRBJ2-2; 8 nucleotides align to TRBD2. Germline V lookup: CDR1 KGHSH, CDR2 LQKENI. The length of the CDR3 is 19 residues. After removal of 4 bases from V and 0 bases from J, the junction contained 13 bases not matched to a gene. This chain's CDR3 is CASSQLTTGGPTNTGELFF. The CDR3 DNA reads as TGTGCCAGCTCACAACTAACGACGGGGGGGCCTACGAACACCGGGGAGCTGTTTTTT.

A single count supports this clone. The CDR3 nucleotides read TGTGCCAGCAGCGGCACCGGGACAACTGGTTGGAATGAGCAGTTCTTC. It yields the protein CASSGTGTTGWNEQFF. The chain recombines TRBV9 with TRBJ2-1; D is possibly TRBD1 (6 bases). The CDR3 is made up of 16 amino acids. The germline V and J ends were trimmed by 3 bases and 7 bases, with 20 bases remaining between them. Per the germline V gene, CDR1 is SGDLS and CDR2 is YYNGEE.

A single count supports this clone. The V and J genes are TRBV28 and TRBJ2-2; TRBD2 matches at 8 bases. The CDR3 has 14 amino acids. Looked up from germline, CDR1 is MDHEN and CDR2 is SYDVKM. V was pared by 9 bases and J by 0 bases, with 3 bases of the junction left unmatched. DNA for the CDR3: TGTGCCAGTCTGCGGGAGGCGAACACCGGGGAGCTGTTTTTT. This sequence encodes CASLREANTGELFF.

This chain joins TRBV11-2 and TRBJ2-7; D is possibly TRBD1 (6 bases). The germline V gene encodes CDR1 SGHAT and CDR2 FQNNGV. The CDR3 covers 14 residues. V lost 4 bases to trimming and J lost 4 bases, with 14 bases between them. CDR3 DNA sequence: TGTGCCAGCAGCTCCGGACAGATTACGTACGAGCAGTACTTC. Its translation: CASSSGQITYEQYF.

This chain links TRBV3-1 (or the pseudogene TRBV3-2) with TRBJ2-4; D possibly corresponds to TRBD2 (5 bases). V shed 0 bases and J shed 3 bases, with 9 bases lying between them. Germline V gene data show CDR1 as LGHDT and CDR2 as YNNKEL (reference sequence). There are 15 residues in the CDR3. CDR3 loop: CASSQDNGGKNIQYF. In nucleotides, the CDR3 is TGTGCCAGCAGCCAAGATAACGGAGGCAAAAACATTCAGTACTTC.

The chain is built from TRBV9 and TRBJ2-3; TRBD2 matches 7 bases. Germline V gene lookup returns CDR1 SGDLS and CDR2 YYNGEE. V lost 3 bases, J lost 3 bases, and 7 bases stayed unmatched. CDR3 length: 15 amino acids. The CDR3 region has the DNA TGTGCCAGCAGCGCCCTGTCAGCGGGGACAGATACGCAGTATTTT. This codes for CASSALSAGTDTQYF. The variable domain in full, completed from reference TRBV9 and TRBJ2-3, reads DSGVTQTPKHLITATGQRVTLRCSPRSGDLSVYWYQQSLDQGLQFLIQYYNGEERAKGNILERFSAQQFPDLHSELNLSSLELGDSALYFCASSALSAGTDTQYFGPGTRLTVL.

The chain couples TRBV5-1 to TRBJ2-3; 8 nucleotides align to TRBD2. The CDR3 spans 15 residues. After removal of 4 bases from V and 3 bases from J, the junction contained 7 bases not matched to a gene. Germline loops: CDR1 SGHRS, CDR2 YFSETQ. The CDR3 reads CASSTTSGKTDTQYF. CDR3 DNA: TGCGCCAGCAGCACCACTAGCGGCAAAACAGATACGCAGTATTTT.

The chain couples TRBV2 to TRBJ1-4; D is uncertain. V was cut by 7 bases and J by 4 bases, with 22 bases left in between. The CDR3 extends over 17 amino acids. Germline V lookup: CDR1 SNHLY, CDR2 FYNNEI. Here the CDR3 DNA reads TGTGCCAGCACCACTCAGGTTTCGGGGTTTGGTAATGAAAAACTGTTTTTT. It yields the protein CASTTQVSGFGNEKLFF.

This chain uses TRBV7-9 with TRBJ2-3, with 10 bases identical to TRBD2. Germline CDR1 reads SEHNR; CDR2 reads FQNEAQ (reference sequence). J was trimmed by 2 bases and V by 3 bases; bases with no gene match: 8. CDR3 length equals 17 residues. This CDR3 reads CASSLSGLALITDTQYF. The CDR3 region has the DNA TGTGCCAGCAGCTTGTCGGGACTAGCGCTAATCACAGATACGCAGTATTTT.

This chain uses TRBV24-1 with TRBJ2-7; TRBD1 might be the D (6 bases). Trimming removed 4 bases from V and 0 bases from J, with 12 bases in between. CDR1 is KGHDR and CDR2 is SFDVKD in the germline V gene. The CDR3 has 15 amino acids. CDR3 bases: TGTGCCACCAGTGAGGCATCAGGGGCCTCCTACGAGCAGTACTTC. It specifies CATSEASGASYEQYF.

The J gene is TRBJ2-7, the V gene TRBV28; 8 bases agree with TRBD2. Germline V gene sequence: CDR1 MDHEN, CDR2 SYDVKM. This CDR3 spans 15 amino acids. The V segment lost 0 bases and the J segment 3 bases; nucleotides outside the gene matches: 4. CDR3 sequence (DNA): TGTGCCAGCAGTTTATGGCGGGAGGAGGGCTACGAGCAGTACTTC. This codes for CASSLWREEGYEQYF.

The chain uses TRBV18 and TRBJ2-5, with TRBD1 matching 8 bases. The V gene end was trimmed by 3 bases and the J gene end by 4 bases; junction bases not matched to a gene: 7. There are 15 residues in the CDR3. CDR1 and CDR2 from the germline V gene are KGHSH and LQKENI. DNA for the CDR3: TGTGCCAGCTCACCCCAGGGGGCTGGGGGAGAGACCCAGTACTTC. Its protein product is CASSPQGAGGETQYF. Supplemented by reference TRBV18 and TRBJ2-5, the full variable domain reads NAGVMQNPRHLVRRRGQEARLRCSPMKGHSHVYWYRQLPEEGLKFMVYLQKENIIDESGMPKERFSAEFPKEGPSILRIQQVVRGDSAAYFCASSPQGAGGETQYFGPGTRLLVL.

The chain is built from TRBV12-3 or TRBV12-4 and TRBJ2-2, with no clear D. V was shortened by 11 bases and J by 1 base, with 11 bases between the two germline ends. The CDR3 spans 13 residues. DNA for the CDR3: TGTGCCTGCAAACCAGGGAACACCGGGGAGCTGTTTTTT. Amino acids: CACKPGNTGELFF.

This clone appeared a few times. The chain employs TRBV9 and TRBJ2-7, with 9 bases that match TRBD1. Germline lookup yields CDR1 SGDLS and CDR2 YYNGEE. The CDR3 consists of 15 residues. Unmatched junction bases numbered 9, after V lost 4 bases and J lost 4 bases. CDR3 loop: CASSPLGTGIYEQYF. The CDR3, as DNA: TGTGCCAGCAGCCCACTCGGGACAGGGATTTACGAGCAGTACTTC.

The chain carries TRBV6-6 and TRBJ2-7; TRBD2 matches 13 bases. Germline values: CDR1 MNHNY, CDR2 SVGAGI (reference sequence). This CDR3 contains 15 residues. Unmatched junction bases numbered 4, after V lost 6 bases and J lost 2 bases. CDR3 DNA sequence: TGTGCCAGCAGCAGACTAGCGGGGGGTCCCTACGAGCAGTACGTC. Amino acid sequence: CASSRLAGGPYEQYV.

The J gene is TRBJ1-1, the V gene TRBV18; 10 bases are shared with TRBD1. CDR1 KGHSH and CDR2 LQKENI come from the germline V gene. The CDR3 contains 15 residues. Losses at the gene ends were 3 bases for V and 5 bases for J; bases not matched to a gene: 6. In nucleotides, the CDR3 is TGTGCCAGCTCACCCCGGGACAGGGGAGGTACTGAAGCTTTCTTT. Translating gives CASSPRDRGGTEAFF.

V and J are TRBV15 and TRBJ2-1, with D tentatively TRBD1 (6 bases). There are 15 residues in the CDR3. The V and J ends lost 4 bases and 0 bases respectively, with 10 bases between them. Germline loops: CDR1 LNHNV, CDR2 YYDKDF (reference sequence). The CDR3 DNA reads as TGTGCCACCAGCAACAGGGAGAGCTCCTACAATGAGCAGTTCTTC. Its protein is CATSNRESSYNEQFF.

CDR3 DNA: TGTGCCAGCACAAGCAGGCTAATGACCGGGGAGCTGTTTTTT. Protein product: CASTSRLMTGELFF. The chain combines TRBV2 with TRBJ2-2; the D is unclear. The germline V and J ends were trimmed by 7 bases and 5 bases, with 14 bases remaining between them. The CDR3 spans 14 residues. Per the germline V gene, CDR1 is SNHLY and CDR2 is FYNNEI. The full variable domain, its missing parts supplied by reference TRBV2 and TRBJ2-2, is EPEVTQTPSHQVTQMGQEVILRCVPISNHLYFYWYRQILGQKVEFLVSFYNNEISEKSEIFDDQFSVERPDGSNFTLKIRSTKLEDSAMYFCASTSRLMTGELFFGEGSRLTVL.

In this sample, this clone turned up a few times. The CDR3 DNA is TGTGCCAGCAGCTTAGACCCTGCGACAGGGTACTACGAGCAGTACTTC. This sequence encodes CASSLDPATGYYEQYF. The chain recombines TRBV7-2 with TRBJ2-7; 7 bases line up with TRBD1. CDR3 length equals 16 residues. Germline loops: CDR1 SGHTA, CDR2 FQGNSA. After removal of 1 base from V and 3 bases from J, the junction contained 9 bases not matched to a gene. Full variable domain (rest looked up from reference TRBV7-2 and TRBJ2-7): GAGVSQSPSNKVTEKGKDVELRCDPISGHTALYWYRQSLGQGLEFLIYFQGNSAPDKSGLPSDRFSAERTGGSVSTLTIQRTQQEDSAVYLCASSLDPATGYYEQYFGPGTRLTVT.